Each of the 4 T cell receptor beta chains below was sequenced from the same sample in a study of blood T cells in healthy people across ages. Primers used in a second PCR of about 6 to 11 cycles were a sample-barcoded 5' primer and a J-beta primer mix. Using its own MiXCR run on the 5' RACE reads, TCRdb lists one record per CDR3 protein. The sample includes roughly 680,000 distinct CDR3 sequences, roughly half seen only once; the top ten take 13%. Sequenced material: blood. The source is a woman older than 75 in good health.

This clonotype was recorded at least ten times. The chain uses TRBV4-1 and TRBJ2-1; D remains unclear. Trimming cost V 2 bases and J 4 bases, with 12 bases left between them. The CDR3 is 15 amino acids. The V gene's germline CDR1 is MGHRA and CDR2 YSYEKL. The CDR3 reads CASSQLLLPYNEQFF. CDR3 bases: TGCGCCAGCAGCCAACTACTACTCCCTTACAATGAGCAGTTCTTC.

A word on this clonotype: This may stem from a read error, because a much larger clone lies one nucleotide away. The rearrangement joins TRBV7-9 to TRBJ2-1, with 9 bases lining up with TRBD1. With V trimmed by 4 bases and J by 13 bases, 11 bases remained unmatched. CDR1 SEHNR and CDR2 FQNEAQ come from the germline V gene (reference sequence). CDR3 size: 14 residues. The CDR3 nucleotides read TGTGCCAGCAGCTCGTACAGGGGGCCACAGACCCAGTTCTTC. Its translation is CASSSYRGPQTQFF.

The chain joins TRBV10-3 to TRBJ2-2, with 8 bases identical to TRBD1. Looked up from germline, CDR1 is ENHRY and CDR2 is SYGVKD. J lost 3 bases, V lost 10 bases, and 7 bases had no gene match. The length of the CDR3 is 14 residues. DNA of the CDR3: TGTGCCAGCCGGACAGGGCAAGACACCGGGGAGCTGTTTTTT. This codes for CASRTGQDTGELFF.

This clonotype was recorded many times. This chain joins TRBV5-1 and TRBJ2-3, with 8 nucleotides matching TRBD1. Losses at the gene ends were 4 bases for V and 6 bases for J; bases not matched to a gene: 4. The CDR3 loop spans 13 amino acids. Germline V lookup: CDR1 SGHRS, CDR2 YFSETQ. This CDR3 reads CASSEDRADTQYF. The CDR3 DNA reads as TGCGCCAGCAGCGAGGACAGGGCTGATACGCAGTATTTT.